One T cell receptor (beta chain) is described in this entry. Its cognate antigen has yet to be identified. Base qualities are missing; no much larger clone stands one base away. This sample stems from a study of beta chain features in type 1 diabetes (dated 2018 in TCRdb). For context, the study as a whole: Patients and healthy donors did not differ in mean age, gender distribution, total cell number or subset yield. A total of over 90,000,000 sorted cells were examined across all samples, and a strong correlation was observed between cell number per subset and RNA yield. The study compared the TCRB repertoires of sorted circulating CD4+ T cell subsets in recently diagnosed type 1 diabetes patients with those in matched healthy donors. Regulatory and stem cell-like memory subsets were obtained from only 8 patients and about eight healthy donors, while naive and central memory subsets were obtained from all 28 donors.

The High Capacity cDNA Reverse Transcription Kit was used to reverse transcribe all of the isolated RNA, meaning that expressed TCRB transcripts were what got sequenced. Naive, central memory and regulatory T cell samples underwent deep immunoSEQ sequencing, averaging about 3.3 million total reads per sample. After sorted cells were lysed in RLT buffer, RNA was extracted with DNase-treated RNeasy Micro or Mini kits, with the choice depending on cell number. To prevent cross-contamination, each cell subset was processed individually, whereas patient and healthy donor samples were processed jointly. TCRB sequences were amplified from cDNA with the immunoSEQ multiplex PCR, producing 87-bp fragments spanning the CDR3 region. Sequencing of the amplicons was done on the Illumina HiSeq platform. The authors processed their data as follows. Synthetic template baselines were used to correct PCR bias computationally, reads within Hamming distance 2 were collapsed, and singletons that could not be merged were discarded. Reads were aligned against IMGT to assign V, D and J genes, CDR3 length and insertions or deletions at six rearrangement sites. Within each subset, clonotype counts were normalized to sorted cell number, after which true diversity and Gini coefficients were computed with the tcR R package. Repertoire sharing was quantified using the overlap coefficient calculated on TCRB nucleotide sequences. Out-of-frame TCRB sequences from naive cells were analyzed as a proxy for the pre-selection repertoire. Drawn from immuneACCESS, this table holds only the in-frame rearrangements with V and J called that TCRdb kept. Clones are partly lost; checked studies trace under half to an unresolved V gene and leave the rest unexplained. That table furnishes V, J and clone size, whereas the DNA furnished D and trimming. The sample data list 300,000 to 450,000 clones, and roughly 13% of these were observed just once. The ten largest clones capture 0.017% of the sample.

Broad study findings and their caveats: Because small numbers of individuals were included in the HLA sub-analyses, any influence of HLA type on TCRB rearrangement was left unresolved. In all four CD4+ subsets, TCRB CDR3 length was moderately but significantly shorter in type 1 diabetes patients. Shorter templates might have been favored by PCR, but patient and control samples were amplified and corrected together, so both groups would have been affected equally by any skew. At VDJ recombination sites, patients with type 1 diabetes made fewer insertions and deleted more nucleotides, a pattern implying thymic rearrangement abnormalities. Naive, central memory and regulatory TCRB repertoires appeared to be more alike among patients than among healthy donors. Because cDNA rather than genomic DNA was sequenced, highly expressing activated cells could have been over-represented, although no difference in activation and CD3 levels was found between groups.

Each donor gave one peripheral blood draw, around 0.12 L on average, collected into heparinised tubes. Naive, central memory, regulatory and stem cell-like memory CD4+ T cells were sorted on a BD FACSAria II using a panel including CD45RO, CCR7, CD25, CD127, CD95 and CD27. A purity above 98% was achieved for all sorted populations. Right away, PBMCs were isolated by Lymphoprep density gradient centrifugation and were stained directly, with no culture step. To minimize batch effects, samples were stained and sorted in pairs, one healthy donor with one patient per experiment. Sequencing input: naive CD4+ T cells from blood. What this sample's cell subset or site label stands for: true naive CD4+ T cells. The TCR originated in a man aged 18 to 30 in good health.

The sequence in DNA is TGTGCCACGGGCACAGGGGACTACGAGCAGTACTTC. Translated, it gives CATGTGDYEQYF. The V and J segments used are TRBV10-3 and TRBJ2-7; TRBD1 fits 7 bases in the junction. The CDR3 spans 12 residues, from the cysteine through the phenylalanine. Only the CDR3 DNA is retained, 36 bases long and in frame from the first base. For this chain, trimming is 10 bases at the V end and 3 bases at the J end, and the number of junction bases without a gene match is 6. In the germline V gene, CDR1 corresponds to ENHRY and CDR2 to SYGVKD.